The rows below give T cell receptor beta chains drawn from one sample of a study of OX40 agonist ivuxolimab in advanced cancers. The data were produced by immunoSEQ multiplex PCR, yet TCRdb's version contains in-frame clones alone and is incomplete. The sample holds over 60,000 clones, 85% seen once. The sequencing used CD4+ or CD8+ T cells sorted from blood, collected in a trial of the OX40 agonist ivuxolimab. These TCRs come from an adult with an advanced solid tumor such as melanoma, head and neck, liver or kidney cancer. CDR3s include the opening cysteine and the closing phenylalanine or tryptophan. Fields, in order: clone size, J gene, D gene, V gene, CDR3 DNA, CDR3 protein. A D gene is named only where the DNA matches it firmly. Size is stated for part of the rows, as once, few or many counts, or as a class when the clone is expanded.

>-|TRBJ2-7|-|TRBV4-2
TGTGCCAGCAGCCAAGAGGGGCCAACGAGCTCCTACGAGCAGTACTTC
CASSQEGPTSSYEQYF
>-|TRBJ1-2|-|TRBV4-3
TGCGCCAGCAGCCAAGATTCCGACAGAGCCTTCTATGGCTACACCTTC
CASSQDSDRAFYGYTF
>few|TRBJ1-2|-|TRBV5-1
TGCGCCAGCAGCTTGAATGAAGGGGCGGACTATGGCTACACCTTC
CASSLNEGADYGYTF
>-|TRBJ1-4|-|TRBV7-9
TGTGCCAGCAGCCACGGACGGAGGAAGGTAGAAAAACTGTTTTTT
CASSHGRRKVEKLFF
>-|TRBJ2-7|-|TRBV7-2
TGTGCCAGCAGCCCAGGGTACGAGCAGTACTTC
CASSPGYEQYF
>-|TRBJ2-2|TRBD1|TRBV7-2
TGTGCCAGCAGCTTAGCTTGGACAGGGGGTCAAACCGGGGAGCTGTTTTTT
CASSLAWTGGQTGELFF
>-|TRBJ1-1|-|TRBV7-3
TGTGCCAGCAGCACTAGATGGAACACTGAAGCTTTCTTT
CASSTRWNTEAFF
>few|TRBJ2-7|TRBD1|TRBV7-8
TGTGCCAGCAGCACGGACAGGGGGCCGACATTTAGCTCCTACGAGCAGTACTTC
CASSTDRGPTFSSYEQYF
>once|TRBJ2-3|-|TRBV7-9
TGTGCCAGCAGCTTAGGTAGTGGCACCAGCACAGATACGCAGTATTTT
CASSLGSGTSTDTQYF
>-|TRBJ2-5|TRBD2|TRBV7-8
TGTGCCAGCAGCTTATTCCGAAAAGGACTAGCGGGGGGACACCAAGAGACCCAGTACTTC
CASSLFRKGLAGGHQETQYF
>-|TRBJ1-1|-|TRBV6-5
TGTGCCACCCAGTTGAACACTGAAGCTTTCTTT
CATQLNTEAFF
>-|TRBJ2-7|-|TRBV5-1
TGCGCCAGCAGCGGGAACGTCGGCTACGAGCAGTACTTC
CASSGNVGYEQYF
>-|TRBJ2-3|-|TRBV10-3
TGTGCCGTCAGAAGGCTAGCAGAATCCACAGATACGCAGTATTTT
CAVRRLAESTDTQYF
>-|TRBJ2-2|-|TRBV27
TGTGCCAGCCGGACGGGCCAGAACACCGGGGAGCTGTTTTTT
CASRTGQNTGELFF
>-|TRBJ2-7|TRBD2|TRBV2
TGTGCCAGCAAAGGGACTAGCGGCTCCTACGAGCAGTACTTC
CASKGTSGSYEQYF
>-|TRBJ2-7|-|TRBV5-1
TGCGCCAGCAGCCTAACCGGGACAAAACTCTACGAGCAGTACTTC
CASSLTGTKLYEQYF
>-|TRBJ2-5|-|TRBV19
TGTGCCAGTAGTAGTTGGGAGACCCAGTACTTC
CASSSWETQYF
>-|TRBJ2-5|TRBD2|TRBV5-4
TGTGCCAGCAGCCTCACTAGCGGAGAGACCCAGTACTTC
CASSLTSGETQYF
>once|TRBJ2-5|-|TRBV6-5
TGTGCCAGCAGTTACGGCAGGGTGGAGGGAGAGACCCAGTACTTC
CASSYGRVEGETQYF
>-|TRBJ2-5|TRBD1|TRBV10-3
TGTGCCATCAGTGAGTCACGACAGGGTGCGCAAGAGACCCAGTACTTC
CAISESRQGAQETQYF
>-|TRBJ1-5|-|TRBV6-5
TGTGCCAGCAGTTACTCATCAGGGTGGTTGCCCCAGCATTTT
CASSYSSGWLPQHF
>few|TRBJ2-3|-|TRBV7-2
TGTGCCAGCAGCTCGACGGGACTTGACACAGATACGCAGTATTTT
CASSSTGLDTDTQYF
>-|TRBJ2-3|-|TRBV15
TGTGCCACCAGCAGAGAACCCACAGATACGCAGTATTTT
CATSREPTDTQYF
>once|TRBJ2-1|TRBD1|TRBV23-1
TGCGCCAGCTGGACAGGTGGGTTCTTC
CASWTGGFF
>-|TRBJ2-5|-|TRBV19
TGTGCCAGTAGTATAAAATGGCCCCCTTCTCGGGAGCAGTACTTC
CASSIKWPPSREQYF
>-|TRBJ1-2|-|TRBV5-1
TGCGCCAGCAGCTTAGGGGATAACTATGGCTACACCTTC
CASSLGDNYGYTF
>-|TRBJ2-2|-|TRBV7-9
TGTGCCCGTACGGAGGAGTCGAACACCGGGGAGCTGTTTTTT
CARTEESNTGELFF
>-|TRBJ2-3|TRBD2|TRBV19
TGTGCCAGTAGTCCCTGGACTAGCGGAGACACAGATACGCAGTATTTT
CASSPWTSGDTDTQYF
>-|TRBJ1-5|TRBD1|TRBV2
TGTGCCAGCAGTGCCCTACAGGGGAATCAGCCCCAGCATTTT
CASSALQGNQPQHF
>-|TRBJ2-7|-|TRBV5-1
TGCGCCAGCAGCACCCCGGACCTTTACGAGCAGTACTTC
CASSTPDLYEQYF
>-|TRBJ1-4|-|TRBV15
TGTGCCACCAGCAGTTTCCGGGACGCCAATGAAAAACTGTTTTTT
CATSSFRDANEKLFF
>-|TRBJ2-2|TRBD2|TRBV7-3
TGTGCCAGCAGCACCCGACTAGAGCGGGGCGGGGAGCTGTTTTTT
CASSTRLERGGELFF
>-|TRBJ2-7|TRBD1|TRBV29-1
TGCAGCGTCAGACAGCGACAGGGCGGGTACGAGCAGTACTTC
CSVRQRQGGYEQYF
>-|TRBJ2-5|TRBD2|TRBV5-1
TGCGCCAGCAGCTTGCGGGCAGCGGGGGCTCAAGAGACCCAGTACTTC
CASSLRAAGAQETQYF
>-|TRBJ2-7|-|TRBV7-6
TGTGCCAGCAGCTTAGACAGCGGACCCTACGAGCAGTACTTC
CASSLDSGPYEQYF
>-|TRBJ2-7|-|TRBV6-5
TGTGCCAGCAGCCCAATTGGACAAGCCTACGAGCAGTACTTC
CASSPIGQAYEQYF
>-|TRBJ2-5|-|TRBV5-5
TGTGCCAGCAGCTTGAACCTAGTACAAGAGACCCAGTACTTC
CASSLNLVQETQYF
>few|TRBJ1-2|-|TRBV25-1
TGTGCCAGCAGTGTGGCGGCAGACTATGGCTACACCTTC
CASSVAADYGYTF
>-|TRBJ1-5|-|TRBV6-5
TGTGCCAGCAGTTACTCGGACAGAAATCAGCCCCAGCATTTT
CASSYSDRNQPQHF
>-|TRBJ1-2|-|TRBV19
TGTGCCAGTAGTATAGCAGGGGCCGGCTATGGCTACACCTTC
CASSIAGAGYGYTF